One sample yielded the 28 T cell receptor beta chains listed below, sequenced in a study of T cells in Graves' hyperthyroidism and ophthalmopathy. Amplification of TCR beta CDR3 regions used RNA as the template. Initially, a first-round RT-PCR of the TCR CDR3 employed the HTBI primer set. MiXCR was run by TCRdb on the multiplex PCR reads, yielding one entry per CDR3 protein. The data hold roughly 250,000 distinct CDR3 sequences, with just over 14% observed a single time. The specimen was blood. The receptors here all came from a woman aged 40 to 50 with Graves' hyperthyroidism that later progressed to Graves' ophthalmopathy.

This clonotype came up many times. This chain links TRBV7-8 with TRBJ2-2; D gene ambiguous. Germline V lookup: CDR1 SGHVS, CDR2 FQNEAQ. V gave up 2 bases and J gave up 2 bases, with 12 bases separating them. This CDR3 has 16 amino acids. CDR3 amino acids: CASSLRRAPNTGELFF. CDR3 bases: TGTGCCAGCAGCTTAAGAAGGGCCCCAAACACCGGGGAGCTGTTTTTT.

This clonotype was seen only a few times. The chain links TRBV19 to TRBJ1-5; no definite D call. The CDR3 loop spans 13 amino acids. The germline V gene encodes CDR1 LNHDA and CDR2 SQIVND (reference sequence). Deletions cut 3 bases from V and 4 bases from J, with 7 bases between. CDR3 amino acids: CASSMDKNQPQHF. The DNA for the CDR3 is TGTGCCAGTAGTATGGATAAGAATCAGCCCCAGCATTTT.

Note on this clonotype: Germline is not matched at one junction end, which may reflect a read error. CDR3 nucleotide sequence: TGCAGTGCTAGACTGGGGAATAGCAATCGGCCCCAGCATTTT. Residues: CSARLGNSNRPQHF. The J gene is TRBJ1-5, the V gene TRBV20-1; D ambiguous. The CDR3 runs 14 residues. Germline V CDR1 and CDR2: DFQATT, SNEGSKA (reference sequence).

This clonotype has a count of ten or more. This sequence joins TRBV30 and TRBJ1-1; possibly TRBD1 for D (6 bases). The ends were cut back, 4 bases at V and 4 bases at J, with 16 bases in the middle. CDR1 is GTSNPN, CDR2 SVGIG, per germline (reference sequence). The CDR3 sequence is 14 residues long. The CDR3 coding sequence is TGTGCCTGGACCCGCAGGCAGGGGACCACTGAAGCTTTCTTT. This codes for CAWTRRQGTTEAFF.

The genes are TRBV6-1 and TRBJ2-3; 9 positions match TRBD2. Germline V gives CDR1 MNHNS, CDR2 SASEGT. V shed 1 base and J 1 base; nucleotides not matched to a gene: 3. The CDR3 has 16 amino acids. The CDR3 is CASSEDPSGGTDTQYF. The CDR3 nucleotides are TGTGCCAGCAGTGAAGATCCTAGCGGGGGCACAGATACGCAGTATTTT.

The gene calls are TRBV6-9 and TRBJ2-1, with TRBD2 matching over 10 bases. Per the germline V gene, CDR1 is MNHGY and CDR2 is SVAAGI. Trimming cost V 7 bases and J 9 bases; bases outside gene matches: 9. The CDR3 runs to 14 residues. The CDR3 DNA reads TGTGCCAGCAAGGGGGTTAGCGGGAGGTTTGAGCAGTTCTTC. This sequence encodes CASKGVSGRFEQFF.

There are a few counts of this clonotype. The chain couples TRBV7-6 to TRBJ1-3, with D possibly matching TRBD1 (5 bases). Trimming pared 3 bases from V and 0 bases from J, leaving 6 bases between. The CDR3 contains 14 residues. The V gene's germline CDR1 is SGHVS and CDR2 FNYEAQ. The CDR3 spells CASSFDSSGNTIYF. The CDR3, as DNA: TGTGCCAGCAGCTTCGACAGCTCTGGAAACACCATATATTTT. Full variable domain (rest looked up from reference TRBV7-6 and TRBJ1-3): GAGVSQSPRYKVTKRGQDVALRCDPISGHVSLYWYRQALGQGPEFLTYFNYEAQQDKSGLPNDRFSAERPEGSISTLTIQRTEQRDSAMYRCASSFDSSGNTIYFGEGSWLTVV.

The chain carries TRBV28 and TRBJ2-7, with TRBD1 matching 8 bases. Germline CDR1 is MDHEN and CDR2 is SYDVKM. V shed 6 bases, J shed 1 base, and the junction held 8 bases outside the gene matches. The CDR3 is 15 amino acids. The CDR3 region is CASRFGTGGSYEQYF. The CDR3, as DNA: TGTGCCAGCAGATTCGGGACAGGTGGGTCCTACGAGCAGTACTTC.

Ten or more counts support this clonotype. This sequence joins TRBV6-1 and TRBJ2-7, with TRBD1 as a possible D gene (6 bases). CDR3 length: 16 residues. Germline loops: CDR1 MNHNS, CDR2 SASEGT. With 1 base removed from V and 0 bases from J, the gap between germline ends came to 13 bases. The CDR3 loop is CASSEGRGTPSYEQYF. In DNA form, the CDR3 reads TGTGCCAGCAGTGAAGGAAGGGGGACACCCTCCTACGAGCAGTACTTC.

This clonotype was observed once. The chain employs TRBV7-9 and TRBJ2-3; D possibly uses TRBD1 or TRBD2 (6 bases each). The length of the CDR3 is 16 residues. Between the trimmed V and J ends, which lost 5 bases and 4 bases, there was a span of 19 bases. CDR1 and CDR2 from the germline V gene are SEHNR and FQNEAQ (reference sequence). The CDR3 nucleotides are TGTGCCAGCAGCGGGACGGGGGACATTCAGTCAGATACGCAGTATTTT. As protein: CASSGTGDIQSDTQYF. Complete variable domain (other parts from reference TRBV7-9 and TRBJ2-3): DTGVSQNPRHKITKRGQNVTFRCDPISEHNRLYWYRQTLGQGPEFLTYFQNEAQLEKSRLLSDRFSAERPKGSFSTLEIQRTEQGDSAMYLCASSGTGDIQSDTQYFGPGTRLTVL.

The chain combines TRBV6-1 with TRBJ1-2, with a possible D match to TRBD1 (6 bases). This CDR3 region has 13 residues. Trimming shortened V by 10 bases and J by 0 bases, and 12 bases separated the two germline ends. Per the germline V gene, CDR1 is MNHNS and CDR2 is SASEGT. The CDR3 is CATSGHPNYGYTF. The CDR3 DNA sequence: TGTGCCACCTCGGGACACCCTAACTATGGCTACACCTTC.

The gene calls are TRBV27 and TRBJ2-7; maybe TRBD2 (5 bases). This CDR3 spans 14 amino acids. Per the germline V gene, CDR1 is MNHEY and CDR2 is SMNVEV (reference sequence). V was clipped by 2 bases and J by 0 bases, with 8 bases between them. The CDR3 here is CASSLTTNSYEQYF. The CDR3 bases are TGTGCCAGCAGTTTAACGACTAACTCCTACGAGCAGTACTTC.

This chain links TRBV6-1 with TRBJ2-1; TRBD2 aligns across 10 bases. The length of the CDR3 is 16 residues. V lost 6 bases, J lost 4 bases, and 9 bases stayed unmatched. Germline CDR1 MNHNS, CDR2 SASEGT. The CDR3 bases are TGTGCCAGCAGGCACTCCCTAGCGGGGGTTTACAATGAGCAGTTCTTC. Translation gives CASRHSLAGVYNEQFF.

This clonotype appeared many times. The chain is built from TRBV12-3 or TRBV12-4 and TRBJ1-5; D not certain. CDR3 length: 14 residues. V was trimmed by 3 bases and J by 9 bases, leaving 15 bases between them. The CDR3 spells CASSLEMAIWPQHF. Here the CDR3 DNA reads TGTGCCAGCAGTTTGGAGATGGCCATTTGGCCCCAGCATTTT.

This clonotype occurred a few times. The chain is built from TRBV28 and TRBJ1-5; D is unclear. Germline V gives CDR1 MDHEN, CDR2 SYDVKM. The V end was cut by 2 bases, the J end by 0 bases, with 11 bases between. The CDR3 length is 16 residues. CDR3 nucleotide sequence: TGTGCCAGCAGTTTAGTGGCCTTACTTAGCAATCAGCCCCAGCATTTT. Translated: CASSLVALLSNQPQHF.

This clonotype has just a few counts. The CDR3 DNA reads as TGTGCCAGCAGCGGGAGCGGACTAGCGGGACAAGAGACCCAGTACTTC. Translation: CASSGSGLAGQETQYF. This rearrangement joins TRBV5-6 to TRBJ2-5; 12 bases line up with TRBD2. Germline-derived CDR1 and CDR2 are SGHDT and YYEEEE. The CDR3 sequence is 16 residues long. V was pared by 4 bases and J by 2 bases, with 6 bases of the junction left unmatched.

This clonotype has ten or more counts. This chain uses TRBV28 with TRBJ1-2, with 11 bases identical to TRBD1. The CDR3 consists of 15 residues. The junction had 7 bases not matched to a gene; V was cut back by 3 bases and J by 7 bases. Germline CDR1 reads MDHEN; CDR2 reads SYDVKM. Here the CDR3 reads CASSLSGTGGFGYTF. DNA for the CDR3: TGTGCCAGCAGTTTGTCCGGGACAGGGGGTTTTGGCTACACCTTC.

This clonotype occurred a few times. The junction and the germline gene differ at one end; a read error may be behind it. The gene calls are TRBV7-7 and TRBJ1-1, with unresolved D. CDR3 size: 16 residues. CDR1 and CDR2 from the germline V gene are SSHAT and FNYEAQ (reference sequence). CDR3 sequence reads: CASSPLGVAGNTEAFF. Written as DNA, the CDR3 is TGTGCTAGCAGCCCTTTGGGAGTCGCGGGGAACACTGAAGCTTTCTTT.

This clonotype came up many times. V and J are TRBV20-1 and TRBJ2-7; D is possibly TRBD2 (6 bases). Germline V gives CDR1 DFQATT, CDR2 SNEGSKA (reference sequence). This CDR3 is 15 amino acids long. Trimming stripped 6 bases from V and 1 base from J, with 19 bases between. The CDR3 DNA reads as TGCAGTGCGAGGAAAGCTAGCGACAATTCCTACGAGCAGTACTTC. Protein sequence: CSARKASDNSYEQYF.

Notes on this clonotype: This may be a read error: a much more frequent sequence differs by one nucleotide. The genes are TRBV11-2 and TRBJ2-1; 7 nucleotides line up with TRBD1. The length of the CDR3 is 16 residues. Germline-derived CDR1 and CDR2 are SGHAT and FQNNGV. V was pared by 5 bases and J by 3 bases, with 10 bases of the junction left unmatched. The CDR3 is CASSVLRGKVYNEQFF. CDR3 DNA sequence: TGTGCCAGCAGCGTACTCAGGGGGAAGGTCTACAATGAGCAGTTCTTC.

The genes are TRBV18 and TRBJ2-1, with D perhaps assigned TRBD1 or TRBD2 (5 bases each). The CDR3 loop spans 14 amino acids. Trimming shortened V by 0 bases and J by 8 bases, and 11 bases separated the two germline ends. Per the germline V gene, CDR1 is KGHSH and CDR2 is LQKENI. CDR3 sequence (DNA): TGTGCCAGCTCACCACCACCAGGGAGTGATGAGCAGTTCTTC. It translates to CASSPPPGSDEQFF.

Many counts were recorded for this clonotype. The V call is TRBV20-1, the J call TRBJ2-7; a possible D gene is TRBD1 (6 bases). Germline loops: CDR1 DFQATT, CDR2 SNEGSKA (reference sequence). The CDR3 is made up of 14 amino acids. The germline V and J ends were trimmed by 5 bases and 0 bases, with 14 bases remaining between them. The DNA for the CDR3 is TGCAGTGCTCTCCGGACAGAGAGCTCCTACGAGCAGTACTTC. Its translation: CSALRTESSYEQYF.

In regard to this clonotype: A read error is possible here, since a much larger clone lies one base away. The V call is TRBV13, the J call TRBJ2-3; the D call may be TRBD1 or TRBD2 (5 bases each). The CDR3 consists of 19 residues. Germline V CDR1 and CDR2: PRHDT, FYEKMQ (reference sequence). V was shortened by 2 bases and J by 0 bases, with 21 bases between the two germline ends. CDR3 protein: CASSLLGTVGRASTDTQYF. Here the CDR3 DNA reads TGTGCCAGCAGCTTATTGGGGACGGTGGGGCGGGCCAGCACAGATACGCAGTATTTT.

This chain uses TRBV10-2 with TRBJ2-7; D is unclear. The CDR3 length is 15 residues. V gave up 7 bases and J gave up 5 bases, with 21 bases separating them. The germline CDR1 and CDR2 sequences are WSHSY and SAAADI. The CDR3 loop is CASTSEPRIGHEQYF. DNA of the CDR3: TGCGCCAGCACCTCCGAGCCTAGAATCGGCCACGAGCAGTACTTC.

About this clonotype: A clone one base away is much larger, so this may be a read error. The genes are TRBV12-3 or TRBV12-4 and TRBJ1-1, with D unresolved. CDR3 size: 14 residues. The ends were cut back, 6 bases at V and 3 bases at J, with 14 bases in the middle. CDR3 nucleotides: TGTGCCAGCAGCCCACGGGAGGGCGACACTGAAGCTTTCTTT. Residues: CASSPREGDTEAFF.

This clonotype was seen at least ten times. This rearrangement joins TRBV7-9 to TRBJ2-4; D is unresolved. The CDR3 totals 14 residues. Between the trimmed V and J ends, which lost 1 base and 11 bases, there was a span of 15 bases. Germline CDR1 reads SEHNR; CDR2 reads FQNEAQ (reference sequence). The CDR3 bases are TGTGCCAGCAGCTTAGGTATTGGTGCCAGAGTTCAGTACTTC. It is translated as CASSLGIGARVQYF.

This clonotype was counted at least ten times. The V and J genes are TRBV13 and TRBJ1-2; no firm D call. V gave up 4 bases and J gave up 8 bases, with 8 bases separating them. Per germline, CDR1 PRHDT and CDR2 FYEKMQ (reference sequence). There are 11 residues in the CDR3. CDR3 region: CASSSDEGYTF. In nucleotides, the CDR3 is TGTGCCAGCAGCTCCGACGAGGGCTACACCTTC.

Worth noting for this clonotype: At one of its ends the junction is not consistent with the germline gene, which may arise from a read error. V and J are TRBV13 and TRBJ2-2, with a tentative D call TRBD2 (7 bases). Germline-derived CDR1 and CDR2 are PRHDT and FYEKMQ (reference sequence). This CDR3 is built from 16 residues. The CDR3 coding sequence is TGTGCCAGCAGCTTAAGGGGGAGGGCGAAAACCGGGGAGCTGTTTTTT. It is translated as CASSLRGRAKTGELFF.